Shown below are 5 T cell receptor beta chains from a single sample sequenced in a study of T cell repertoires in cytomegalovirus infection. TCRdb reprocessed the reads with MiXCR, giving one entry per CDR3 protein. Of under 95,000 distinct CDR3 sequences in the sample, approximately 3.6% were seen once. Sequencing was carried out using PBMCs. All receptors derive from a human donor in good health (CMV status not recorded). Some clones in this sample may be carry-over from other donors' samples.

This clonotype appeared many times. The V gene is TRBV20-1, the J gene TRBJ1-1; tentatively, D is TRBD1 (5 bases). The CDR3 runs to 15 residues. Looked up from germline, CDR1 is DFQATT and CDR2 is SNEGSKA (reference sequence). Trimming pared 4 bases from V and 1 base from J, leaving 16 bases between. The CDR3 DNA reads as TGCAGTGCTACAGACTCCGGGACGGCGAACACTGAAGCTTTCTTT. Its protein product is CSATDSGTANTEAFF.

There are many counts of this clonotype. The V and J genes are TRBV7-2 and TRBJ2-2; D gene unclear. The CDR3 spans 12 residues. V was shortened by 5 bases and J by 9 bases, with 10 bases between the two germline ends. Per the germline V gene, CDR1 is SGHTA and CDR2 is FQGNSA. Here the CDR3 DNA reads TGTGCCAGCAGCGAACGGTTCCGGGAGCTGTTTTTT. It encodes CASSERFRELFF.

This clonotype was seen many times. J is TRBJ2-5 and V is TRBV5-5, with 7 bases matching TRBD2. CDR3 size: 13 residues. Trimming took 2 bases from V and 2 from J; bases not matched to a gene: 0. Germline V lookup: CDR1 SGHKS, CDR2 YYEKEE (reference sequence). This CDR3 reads CASSFGRQETQYF. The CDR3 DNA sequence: TGTGCCAGCAGCTTCGGGAGGCAAGAGACCCAGTACTTC.

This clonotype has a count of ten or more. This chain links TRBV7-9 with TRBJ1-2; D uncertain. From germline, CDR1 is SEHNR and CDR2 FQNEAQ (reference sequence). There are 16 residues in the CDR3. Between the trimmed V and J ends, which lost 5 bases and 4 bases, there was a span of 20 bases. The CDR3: CASSRPAGQALYGYTF. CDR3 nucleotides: TGTGCCAGCAGCCGCCCCGCCGGGCAGGCCCTCTATGGCTACACCTTC.

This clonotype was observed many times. CDR3 DNA sequence: TGTGCCAGCAGCTTCAGGGGGACTAGCACAGATACGCAGTATTTT. It is translated as CASSFRGTSTDTQYF. The chain employs TRBV7-2 and TRBJ2-3; maybe TRBD1 (7 bases). The CDR3 loop spans 15 amino acids. Germline V gene data show CDR1 as SGHTA and CDR2 as FQGNSA. With 3 bases removed from V and 0 bases from J, the gap between germline ends came to 10 bases.